This TCR beta chain is from a study of cytomegalovirus exposure and HLA in healthy donors. Broader study findings: Among TCR beta chains of equal frequency, HLA-associated ones were more clonally expanded in a later analysis. Some V segments could not be told apart, so they were left out, TRBV6-2 and TRBV6-3 among them.

This CDR3 contains 13 residues. Trimming shortened V by 0 bases and J by 4 bases, and 7 bases separated the two germline ends. Germline V gives CDR1 LNHNV, CDR2 YYDKDF (reference sequence). Primers for the PCR totalled 60 Vbeta and 13 Jbeta. Produced via immunoSEQ multiplex PCR; TCRdb's table is partial and in-frame only. Of 170,000 or so clones in the sample, approximately 84% were seen once. As for this clone: Its antigen is still unknown.

This sequence was found in a boy under 10 years old in good health and CMV-seronegative. V usage is TRBV15 and J usage is TRBJ2-7; no definite D call. Specimen: PBMCs. CDR3 DNA: TGTGCCACCAGCAGAGATACGGGTTACGAGCAGTACTTC. Protein: CATSRDTGYEQYF.